This T cell receptor beta chain is from a study of CD8+CD57+ T cells in acquired aplastic anemia. Genomic DNA served as template for TCR beta VDJ and CDR3 profiling. MiXCR, run by TCRdb on the reads, gives a single entry per CDR3 protein. The table lists roughly 190,000 distinct CDR3 sequences, just under 50% of them singletons, with about 9.5% in the top ten. The V gene's germline CDR1 is KGHDR and CDR2 SFDVKD. V was pared by 5 bases and J by 8 bases, with 10 bases of the junction left unmatched. There are 16 residues in the CDR3. There are a few counts of this clonotype. Patients who underwent sequencing had shown CD8+CD57+ cell expansion by flow cytometry.

The source material was sorted CD4+, CD8+, or CD8+CD57+ T cells (not recorded which) from PBMCs. The genes are TRBV24-1 and TRBJ2-1, with 11 positions matching TRBD1. This TCR was sampled from a human donor with aplastic anemia. CDR3 region: CATSVGVDRGRDEQFF. The DNA of the CDR3 is TGTGCCACCAGTGTGGGAGTGGACAGGGGGCGGGATGAGCAGTTCTTC.